This TCR beta chain came from a study of neurological immune-mediated disorders. This clonotype was seen ten or more times. Each CDR3 protein is one row after TCRdb ran MiXCR on the 5' RACE reads. The sample includes about 99,000 distinct CDR3 sequences, about a tenth seen only once; the top ten take about 3%. Documented time point: longitudinal time-point 3. Sample: PBMCs. The origin of this receptor is a female donor with HTLV-1-associated myelopathy (HAM/TSP).

CDR3 coding DNA: TGTGCCAGCAGGGAGAGTGTGTATGAGCAGTTCTTC. Residues: CASRESVYEQFF. This chain uses TRBV11-1 with TRBJ2-1; D gene unclear. Deletions cut 6 bases from V and 8 bases from J, with 11 bases between. The CDR3 extends over 12 amino acids. CDR1 and CDR2 from the germline V gene are SGHAT and FQDESV (reference sequence). Based on the CDR3 plus reference TRBV11-1 and TRBJ2-1, the full variable domain is EAEVAQSPRYKITEKSQAVAFWCDPISGHATLYWYRQILGQGPELLVQFQDESVVDDSQLPKDRFSAERLKGVDSTLKIQPAELGDSAMYLCASRESVYEQFFGPGTRLTVL.